The T cell receptor beta chain described here comes from a study of shared clonotypes between healthy human individuals. Turning to the study itself: Per donor, CD8 memory used one plate, CD8 naive used two, CD4 memory used three and CD4 naive used three.

Profiled with immunoSEQ multiplex PCR; TCRdb holds only in-frame clones, not every one. The repertoire includes under 2.5 million clones, 92% of them detected once, and around 0.38% sits in the top ten. V lost 4 bases to trimming and J lost 3 bases, with 12 bases between them. The CDR3 sequence is 14 residues long. Germline V gene lookup returns CDR1 SSHAT and CDR2 FNYEAQ (reference sequence). This clone has only a few counts. The antigen is unknown. Participating donors were healthy, HIV-negative adults free of recent acute infections or vaccinations. General observations from the study: Memory subsets generally showed lower estimated richness than naive subsets. Clonotype sharing across several donors was observed for around 5% of naive CD4 clonotypes.

Sequencing was carried out using naive CD4+ T cells from PBMCs. Subset denoted: CD45RA+ positively selected. The rearrangement uses TRBV7-7 and TRBJ1-1; D gene unclear. This clonotype was sampled from a man younger than 35 in good health. Some clones in this sample may be carry-over from other donors' samples. CDR3 sequence reads: CASSSGGSDTEAFF. The CDR3 DNA reads TGTGCCAGCAGCTCTGGCGGGAGTGACACTGAAGCTTTCTTT. Full variable domain (remainder filled in from reference TRBV7-7 and TRBJ1-1): GAGVSQSPRYKVTKRGQDVTLRCDPISSHATLYWYQQALGQGPEFLTYFNYEAQPDKSGLPSDRFSAERPEGSISTLTIQRTEQRDSAMYRCASSSGGSDTEAFFGQGTRLTVV.